A selection of T cell receptor beta chains follows, all from one sample in a study of T-cell reconstitution after alpha-beta-depleted transplantation in children. TCRdb reanalysed the PCR reads using MiXCR and keeps one entry per CDR3 protein. The repertoire holds a few thousand distinct CDR3 sequences, with 9.1% as singletons. This sample comprised PBMCs, mostly from graft donor cells, obtained 180 days after TCRalphabeta/CD19-depleted stem cell transplant. The receptors originated from a male patient aged 2-15 years who had a stem cell transplant for acute lymphoblastic leukemia, so the T cells may come from the graft donor. Each CDR3 is given with its conserved first and last residue. The order of the fields is clone size, J gene, D gene, V gene, CDR3 protein, CDR3 DNA. A D gene is named only where the DNA matches it firmly. Sizes are listed as how often the clone was seen (once, few, many) or a class if it is expanded.

clone size: few; J gene: TRBJ2-3; D gene: -; V gene: TRBV7-9; CDR3 protein: CASRTDTQYF; CDR3 DNA: TGTGCCAGCCGAACAGATACGCAGTATTTT
clone size: many; J gene: TRBJ2-5; D gene: -; V gene: TRBV27; CDR3 protein: CASSLLDSQETQYF; CDR3 DNA: TGTGCCAGCAGTTTACTCGACAGTCAAGAGACCCAGTACTTC
clone size: many; J gene: TRBJ2-7; D gene: TRBD1; V gene: TRBV7-9; CDR3 protein: CASRPLRQGPGKEQYF; CDR3 DNA: TGTGCCAGCAGACCACTCCGACAGGGCCCGGGAAAGGAGCAGTACTTC
clone size: many; J gene: TRBJ1-1; D gene: -; V gene: TRBV7-9; CDR3 protein: CASSLAGTGNTEAFF; CDR3 DNA: TGTGCCAGCAGCTTAGCGGGGACGGGTAACACTGAAGCTTTCTTT
clone size: many; J gene: TRBJ2-3; D gene: TRBD2; V gene: TRBV5-1; CDR3 protein: CASCALDGLAGENRTDTQYF; CDR3 DNA: TGCGCCAGCTGCGCATTGGACGGACTAGCGGGGGAAAACCGCACAGATACGCAGTATTTT
clone size: many; J gene: TRBJ1-2; D gene: -; V gene: TRBV25-1; CDR3 protein: CATSGGNYGYTF; CDR3 DNA: TGTGCCACCTCCGGGGGGAACTATGGCTACACCTTC
clone size: many; J gene: TRBJ2-7; D gene: TRBD2; V gene: TRBV11-3; CDR3 protein: CASSFDGLARGEQYF; CDR3 DNA: TGTGCCAGCAGCTTTGACGGACTAGCCCGAGGCGAGCAGTACTTC
clone size: many; J gene: TRBJ1-6; D gene: -; V gene: TRBV9; CDR3 protein: CASSVLFNSPLHF; CDR3 DNA: TGTGCCAGCAGCGTACTTTTTAATTCACCCCTCCACTTT
clone size: many; J gene: TRBJ2-1; D gene: TRBD2; V gene: TRBV20-1; CDR3 protein: CSAKTSGGYNEQFF; CDR3 DNA: TGCAGTGCTAAAACTAGCGGGGGCTACAATGAGCAGTTCTTC
clone size: few; J gene: TRBJ2-1; D gene: TRBD2; V gene: TRBV19; CDR3 protein: CASSMLRGVSYNEQFF; CDR3 DNA: TGTGCCAGTAGTATGCTACGGGGGGTCTCCTACAATGAGCAGTTCTTC
clone size: many; J gene: TRBJ2-7; D gene: TRBD2; V gene: TRBV6-5; CDR3 protein: CASGLGLAGEQYF; CDR3 DNA: TGTGCCAGCGGCCTAGGGTTAGCGGGCGAGCAGTACTTC
clone size: medium-sized; J gene: TRBJ1-1; D gene: -; V gene: TRBV3-1; CDR3 protein: CASSLQGTNTEAFF; CDR3 DNA: TGTGCCAGCAGCCTTCAGGGAACGAACACTGAAGCTTTCTTT